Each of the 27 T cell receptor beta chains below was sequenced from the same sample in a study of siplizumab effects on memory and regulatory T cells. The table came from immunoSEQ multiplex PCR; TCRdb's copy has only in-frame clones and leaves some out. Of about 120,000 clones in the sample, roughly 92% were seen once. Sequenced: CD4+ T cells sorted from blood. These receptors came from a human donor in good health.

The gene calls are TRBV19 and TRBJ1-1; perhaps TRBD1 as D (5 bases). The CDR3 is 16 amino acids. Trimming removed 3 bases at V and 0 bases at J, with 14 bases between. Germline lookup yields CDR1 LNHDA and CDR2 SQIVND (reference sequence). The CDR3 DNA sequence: TGTGCCAGTAGTATTTCGTCAGGGCGGATGAACACTGAAGCTTTCTTT. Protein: CASSISSGRMNTEAFF.

CDR3 in amino acids: CASSQGAVEKLFF. As DNA, the CDR3 is TGTGCCAGCAGCCAAGGTGCCGTTGAAAAACTGTTTTTT. The chain links TRBV14 to TRBJ1-4; D is unclear. CDR3 size: 13 residues. CDR1 and CDR2 (germline): SGHDN, FVKESK. Trimming took 1 base from V and 7 from J, leaving 7 bases between them.

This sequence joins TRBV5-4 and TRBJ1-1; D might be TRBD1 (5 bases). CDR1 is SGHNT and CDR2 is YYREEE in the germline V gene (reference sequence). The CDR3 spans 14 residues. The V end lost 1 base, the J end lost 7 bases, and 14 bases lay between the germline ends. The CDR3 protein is CASSLRDGRSEAFF. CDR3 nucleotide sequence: TGTGCCAGCAGCTTGCGGGACGGACGCAGTGAAGCTTTCTTT.

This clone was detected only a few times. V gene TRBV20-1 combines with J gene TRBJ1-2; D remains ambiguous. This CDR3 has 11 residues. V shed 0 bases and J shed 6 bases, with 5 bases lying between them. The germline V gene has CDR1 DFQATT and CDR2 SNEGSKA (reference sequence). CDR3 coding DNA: TGCAGTGCTAGAGAGGCGAATGGCTACACCTTC. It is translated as CSAREANGYTF.

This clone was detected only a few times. The CDR3 region is CASSPPQGGGQPQHF. CDR3 DNA sequence: TGTGCCAGCTCACCACCTCAGGGAGGAGGTCAGCCCCAGCATTTT. The chain carries TRBV18 and TRBJ1-5; possible D gene TRBD1, 5 bases. This CDR3 has 15 residues. Germline loops: CDR1 KGHSH, CDR2 LQKENI. Trimming cost V 0 bases and J 6 bases, with 12 bases left between them.

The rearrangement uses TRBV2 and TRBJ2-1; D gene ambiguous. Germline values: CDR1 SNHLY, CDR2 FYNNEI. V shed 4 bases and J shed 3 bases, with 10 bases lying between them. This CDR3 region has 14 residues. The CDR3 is CASSVRTDYNEQFF. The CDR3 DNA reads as TGTGCCAGCAGTGTCCGGACCGACTACAATGAGCAGTTCTTC.

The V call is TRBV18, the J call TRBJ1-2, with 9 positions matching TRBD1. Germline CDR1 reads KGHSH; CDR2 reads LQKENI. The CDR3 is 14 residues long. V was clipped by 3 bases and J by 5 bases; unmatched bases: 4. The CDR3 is CASSPDRGRYGYTF. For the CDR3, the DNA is TGTGCCAGCTCACCCGACAGGGGGAGATATGGCTACACCTTC.

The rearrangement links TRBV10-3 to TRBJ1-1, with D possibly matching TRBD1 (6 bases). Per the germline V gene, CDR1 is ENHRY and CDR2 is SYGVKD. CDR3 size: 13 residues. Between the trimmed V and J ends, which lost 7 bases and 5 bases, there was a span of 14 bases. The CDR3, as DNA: TGTGCCATCACTTGGGGGCCTAAGACTGAAGCTTTCTTT. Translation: CAITWGPKTEAFF.

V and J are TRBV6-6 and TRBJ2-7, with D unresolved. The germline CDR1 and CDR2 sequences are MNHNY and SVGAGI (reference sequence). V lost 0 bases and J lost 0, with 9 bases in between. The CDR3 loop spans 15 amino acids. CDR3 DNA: TGTGCCAGCAGTTACTCCGGGCTCGACTCCTACGAGCAGTACTTC. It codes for CASSYSGLDSYEQYF.

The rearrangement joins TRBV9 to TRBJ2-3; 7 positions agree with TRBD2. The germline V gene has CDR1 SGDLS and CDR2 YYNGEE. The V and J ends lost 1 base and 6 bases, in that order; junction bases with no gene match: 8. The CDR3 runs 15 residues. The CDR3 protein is CASSVTSVTTDTQYF. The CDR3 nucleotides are TGTGCCAGCAGCGTAACTAGCGTGACTACCGATACGCAGTATTTT.

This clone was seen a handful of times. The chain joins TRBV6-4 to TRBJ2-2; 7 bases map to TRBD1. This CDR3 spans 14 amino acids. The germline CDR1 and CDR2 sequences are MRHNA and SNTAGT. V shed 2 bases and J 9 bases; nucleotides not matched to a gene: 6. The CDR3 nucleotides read TGTGCCAGCAGTGACGGGGACAGCCGAAGGGAGCTGTTTTTT. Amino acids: CASSDGDSRRELFF.

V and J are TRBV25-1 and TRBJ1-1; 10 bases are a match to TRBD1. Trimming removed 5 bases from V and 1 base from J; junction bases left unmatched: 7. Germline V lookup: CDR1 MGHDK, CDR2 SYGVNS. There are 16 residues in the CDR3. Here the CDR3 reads CASSTRTGGRNTEAFF. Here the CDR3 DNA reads TGTGCCAGCAGTACACGGACAGGGGGAAGGAACACTGAAGCTTTCTTT.

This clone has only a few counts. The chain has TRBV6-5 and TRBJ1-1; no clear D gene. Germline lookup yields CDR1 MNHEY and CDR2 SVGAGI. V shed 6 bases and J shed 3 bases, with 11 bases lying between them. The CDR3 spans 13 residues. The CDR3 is CASRRTGDTEAFF. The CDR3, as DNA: TGTGCCAGCAGGCGGACCGGCGACACTGAAGCTTTCTTT.

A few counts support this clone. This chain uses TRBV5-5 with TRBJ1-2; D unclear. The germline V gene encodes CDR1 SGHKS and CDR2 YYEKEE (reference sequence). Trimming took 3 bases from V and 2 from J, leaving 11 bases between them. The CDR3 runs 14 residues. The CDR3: CASSSSLSNYGYTF. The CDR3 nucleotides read TGTGCCAGCAGCTCGTCCCTGTCCAACTATGGCTACACCTTC. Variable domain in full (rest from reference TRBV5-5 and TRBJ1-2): DAGVTQSPTHLIKTRGQQVTLRCSPISGHKSVSWYQQVLGQGPQFIFQYYEKEERGRGNFPDRFSARQFPNYSSELNVNALLLGDSALYLCASSSSLSNYGYTFGSGTRLTVV.

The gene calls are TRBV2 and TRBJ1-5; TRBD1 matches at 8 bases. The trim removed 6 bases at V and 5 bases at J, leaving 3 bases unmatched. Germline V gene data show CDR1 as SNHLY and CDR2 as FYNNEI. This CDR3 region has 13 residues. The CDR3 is CASSQDRDQPQHF. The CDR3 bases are TGTGCCAGCAGCCAGGACAGGGATCAGCCCCAGCATTTT.

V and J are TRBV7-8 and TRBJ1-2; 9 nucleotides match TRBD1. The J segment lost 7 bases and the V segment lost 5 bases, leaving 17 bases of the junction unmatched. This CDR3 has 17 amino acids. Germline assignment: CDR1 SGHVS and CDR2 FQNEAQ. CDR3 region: CASSPRGQGSAGSGYTF. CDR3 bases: TGTGCCAGCAGCCCAAGGGGACAGGGCTCCGCTGGGAGTGGCTACACCTTC.

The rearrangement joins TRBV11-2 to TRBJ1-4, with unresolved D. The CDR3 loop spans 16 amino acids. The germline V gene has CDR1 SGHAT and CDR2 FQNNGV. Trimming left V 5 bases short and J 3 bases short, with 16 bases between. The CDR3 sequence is CASSAQSGRANEKLFF. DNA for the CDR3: TGTGCCAGCAGCGCGCAAAGCGGGAGGGCTAATGAAAAACTGTTTTTT.

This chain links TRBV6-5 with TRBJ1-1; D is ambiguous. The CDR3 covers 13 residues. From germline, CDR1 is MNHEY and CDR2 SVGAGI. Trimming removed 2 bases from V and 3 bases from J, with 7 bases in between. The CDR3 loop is CASSYEQYTEAFF. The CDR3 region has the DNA TGTGCCAGCAGTTACGAACAGTACACTGAAGCTTTCTTT.

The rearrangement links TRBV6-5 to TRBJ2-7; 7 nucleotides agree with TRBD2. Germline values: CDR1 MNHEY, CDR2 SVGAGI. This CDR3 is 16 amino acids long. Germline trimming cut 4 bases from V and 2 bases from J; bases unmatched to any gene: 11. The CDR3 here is CASSSGILGGAYEQYF. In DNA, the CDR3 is TGTGCCAGCAGTTCGGGGATTTTGGGGGGGGCCTACGAGCAGTACTTC.

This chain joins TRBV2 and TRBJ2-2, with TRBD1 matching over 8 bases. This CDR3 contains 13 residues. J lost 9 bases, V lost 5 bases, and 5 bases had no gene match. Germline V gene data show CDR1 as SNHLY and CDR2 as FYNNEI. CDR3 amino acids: CASSLQGARELFF. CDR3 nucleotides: TGTGCCAGCAGTCTTCAGGGGGCGAGGGAGCTGTTTTTT.

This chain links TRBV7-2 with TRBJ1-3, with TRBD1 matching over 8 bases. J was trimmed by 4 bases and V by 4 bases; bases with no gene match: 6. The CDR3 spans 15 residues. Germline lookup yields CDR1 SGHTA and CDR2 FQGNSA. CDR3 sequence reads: CASSSTGDGGNTIYF. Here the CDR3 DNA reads TGTGCCAGCAGCTCGACAGGGGATGGAGGAAACACCATATATTTT.

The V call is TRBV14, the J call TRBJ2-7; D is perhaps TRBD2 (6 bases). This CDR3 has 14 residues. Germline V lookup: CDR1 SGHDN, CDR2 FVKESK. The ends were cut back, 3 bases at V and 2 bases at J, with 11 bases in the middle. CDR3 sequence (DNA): TGTGCCAGCAGCCAGAGCGCGGGACCCTACGAGCAGTACTTC. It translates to CASSQSAGPYEQYF. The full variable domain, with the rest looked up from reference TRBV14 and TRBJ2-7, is EAGVTQFPSHSVIEKGQTVTLRCDPISGHDNLYWYRRVMGKEIKFLLHFVKESKQDESGMPNNRFLAERTGGTYSTLKVQPAELEDSGVYFCASSQSAGPYEQYFGPGTRLTVT.

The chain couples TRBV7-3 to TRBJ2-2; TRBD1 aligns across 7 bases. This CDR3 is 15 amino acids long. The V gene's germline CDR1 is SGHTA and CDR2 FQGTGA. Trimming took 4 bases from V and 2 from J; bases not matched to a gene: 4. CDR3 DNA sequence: TGTGCCAGCAGCTCAGGGACAGTTAACACCGGGGAGCTGTTTTTT. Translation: CASSSGTVNTGELFF.

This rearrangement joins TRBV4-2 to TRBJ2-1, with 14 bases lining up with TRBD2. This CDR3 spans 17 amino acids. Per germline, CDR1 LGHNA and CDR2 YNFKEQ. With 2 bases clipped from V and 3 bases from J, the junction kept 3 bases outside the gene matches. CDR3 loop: CASSQRGLAGVYNEQFF. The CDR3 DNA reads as TGTGCCAGCAGCCAACGGGGACTAGCGGGAGTCTACAATGAGCAGTTCTTC.

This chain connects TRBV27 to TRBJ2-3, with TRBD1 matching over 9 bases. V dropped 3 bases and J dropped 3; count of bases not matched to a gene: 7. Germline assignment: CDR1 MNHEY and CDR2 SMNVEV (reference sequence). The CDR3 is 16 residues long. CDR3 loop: CASSFRTGVRTDTQYF. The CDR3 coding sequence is TGTGCCAGCAGTTTTCGGACAGGGGTTAGGACAGATACGCAGTATTTT.

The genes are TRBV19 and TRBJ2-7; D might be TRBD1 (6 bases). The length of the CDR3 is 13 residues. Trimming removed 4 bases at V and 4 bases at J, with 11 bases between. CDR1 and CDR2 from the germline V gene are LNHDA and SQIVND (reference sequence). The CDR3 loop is CASSRDQGYEQYF. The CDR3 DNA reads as TGTGCCAGTAGTAGAGACCAGGGGTACGAGCAGTACTTC.

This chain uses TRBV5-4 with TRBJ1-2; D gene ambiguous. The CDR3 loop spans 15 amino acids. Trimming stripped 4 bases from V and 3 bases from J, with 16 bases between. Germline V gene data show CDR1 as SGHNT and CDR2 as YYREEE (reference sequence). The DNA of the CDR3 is TGTGCCAGCAGCCGAGGGATGACTGGGGACTATGGCTACACCTTC. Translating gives CASSRGMTGDYGYTF. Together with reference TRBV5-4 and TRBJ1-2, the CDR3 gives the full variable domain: ETGVTQSPTHLIKTRGQQVTLRCSSQSGHNTVSWYQQALGQGPQFIFQYYREEENGRGNFPPRFSGLQFPNYSSELNVNALELDDSALYLCASSRGMTGDYGYTFGSGTRLTVV.